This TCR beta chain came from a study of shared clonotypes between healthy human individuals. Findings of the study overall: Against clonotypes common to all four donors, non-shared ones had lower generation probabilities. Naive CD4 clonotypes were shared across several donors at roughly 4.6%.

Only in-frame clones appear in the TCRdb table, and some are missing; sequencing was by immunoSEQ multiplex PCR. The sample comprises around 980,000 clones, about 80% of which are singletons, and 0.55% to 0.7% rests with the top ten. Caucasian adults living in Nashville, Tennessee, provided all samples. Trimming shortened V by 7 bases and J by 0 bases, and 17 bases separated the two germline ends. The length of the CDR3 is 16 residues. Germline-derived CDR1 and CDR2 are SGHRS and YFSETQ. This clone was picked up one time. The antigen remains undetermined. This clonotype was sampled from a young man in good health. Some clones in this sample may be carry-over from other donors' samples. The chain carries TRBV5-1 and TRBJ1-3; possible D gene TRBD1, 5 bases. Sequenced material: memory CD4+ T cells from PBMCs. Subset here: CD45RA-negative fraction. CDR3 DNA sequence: TGCGCCAGCGGCGATTCGGGACCGGGCTCTGGAAACACCATATATTTT. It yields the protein CASGDSGPGSGNTIYF.